Following are 32 T cell receptor beta chains from one sample sequenced in a study of radiotherapy plus CTLA-4 blockade in lung cancer. Profiled with immunoSEQ multiplex PCR; TCRdb holds only in-frame clones, not every one. The sample holds about 77,000 clones, roughly four fifths seen once. The sequenced sample was peripheral blood, obtained from a patient treated with radiotherapy plus ipilimumab. The receptors originated from a human donor with non-small cell lung cancer whose response to radiotherapy plus ipilimumab could not be evaluated.

Only a few counts were recorded for this clone. This rearrangement joins TRBV10-3 to TRBJ2-1; TRBD2 aligns across 12 bases. Germline CDR1 reads ENHRY; CDR2 reads SYGVKD. V was clipped by 0 bases and J by 5 bases; unmatched bases: 8. This CDR3 has 18 residues. The CDR3: CAISESIASGGANNEQFF. Written as DNA, the CDR3 is TGTGCCATCAGTGAGTCGATAGCTAGCGGGGGGGCAAACAATGAGCAGTTCTTC.

V and J are TRBV18 and TRBJ2-3; perhaps TRBD2 as D (5 bases). The CDR3 spans 14 residues. Germline assignment: CDR1 KGHSH and CDR2 LQKENI. Trimming removed 4 bases from V and 5 bases from J, with 13 bases in between. CDR3 sequence: CASSLAPEGDTQYF. CDR3 nucleotides: TGTGCCAGCTCACTCGCTCCTGAGGGAGATACGCAGTATTTT.

The V gene is TRBV30, the J gene TRBJ2-2; 10 bases fit TRBD2. The ends lost 0 bases at V and 6 bases at J; junction bases unmatched: 1. Germline values: CDR1 GTSNPN, CDR2 SVGIG (reference sequence). There are 14 residues in the CDR3. CDR3 residues: CAWSVLAGAGELFF. The CDR3 DNA follows: TGTGCCTGGAGTGTCCTAGCGGGAGCCGGGGAGCTGTTTTTT.

This clone was found a few times. The chain carries TRBV30 and TRBJ2-3, with 8 bases identical to TRBD2. The germline CDR1 and CDR2 sequences are GTSNPN and SVGIG (reference sequence). V was clipped by 0 bases and J by 4 bases; unmatched bases: 15. CDR3 length equals 18 residues. Here the CDR3 reads CAWSVQLGGLAGADTQYF. The CDR3 bases are TGTGCCTGGAGTGTACAGTTGGGTGGTCTAGCGGGCGCAGATACGCAGTATTTT.

The J gene is TRBJ2-7, the V gene TRBV30; 7 bases are shared with TRBD1. CDR3 size: 12 residues. The trim removed 5 bases at V and 1 base at J, leaving 2 bases unmatched. CDR1 GTSNPN and CDR2 SVGIG come from the germline V gene (reference sequence). The CDR3 is CAWGQDSYEQYF. Written as DNA, the CDR3 is TGTGCCTGGGGACAGGATTCCTACGAGCAGTACTTC.

J is TRBJ1-2 and V is TRBV4-1; 8 bases fit TRBD1. The CDR3 is 16 amino acids. Germline V gives CDR1 MGHRA, CDR2 YSYEKL. The V gene end was trimmed by 3 bases and the J gene end by 0 bases; junction bases not matched to a gene: 6. CDR3 sequence (DNA): TGCGCCAGCAGCCACCCTTCGGACAGGGCTAACTATGGCTACACCTTC. It encodes CASSHPSDRANYGYTF.

This chain joins TRBV19 and TRBJ2-5, with 9 nucleotides matching TRBD1. The CDR3 length is 14 residues. Germline values: CDR1 LNHDA, CDR2 SQIVND (reference sequence). The V segment lost 5 bases and the J segment 5 bases; nucleotides outside the gene matches: 6. The CDR3 loop is CASSLTGGAETQYF. The CDR3 DNA follows: TGTGCCAGTAGTCTCACAGGGGGCGCGGAGACCCAGTACTTC.

The gene calls are TRBV4-1 and TRBJ1-2; a weak D match, TRBD1 (6 bases). The CDR3 is made up of 16 amino acids. V lost 4 bases, J lost 0 bases, and 15 bases lay in between. Germline values: CDR1 MGHRA, CDR2 YSYEKL. CDR3 loop: CASSLWGGRANYGYTF. The CDR3 DNA reads as TGCGCCAGCAGCCTTTGGGGGGGGCGGGCTAACTATGGCTACACCTTC.

This clone was picked up one time. The rearrangement links TRBV18 to TRBJ1-5; 8 nucleotides align to TRBD1. Germline loops: CDR1 KGHSH, CDR2 LQKENI. V gave up 3 bases and J gave up 2 bases; unmatched junction bases: 3. The CDR3 has 15 amino acids. The CDR3 protein is CASSPQGQGNQPQHF. CDR3 nucleotides: TGTGCCAGCTCACCCCAGGGACAGGGCAATCAGCCCCAGCATTTT.

The rearrangement links TRBV7-6 to TRBJ1-3, with TRBD1 matching 8 bases. V was clipped by 4 bases and J by 2 bases; unmatched bases: 10. The germline gives CDR1 SGHVS, CDR2 FNYEAQ. This CDR3 is 17 amino acids long. CDR3 bases: TGTGCCAGCAGCTGGACAGGGTATGAAACTGCTGGAAACACCATATATTTT. It translates to CASSWTGYETAGNTIYF.

This clone has a handful of counts. J is TRBJ2-7 and V is TRBV9, with TRBD1 matching 11 bases. Trimming at V came to 3 bases and at J to 5 bases, leaving 7 bases not matched to a gene. The CDR3 spans 15 residues. CDR1 and CDR2 from the germline V gene are SGDLS and YYNGEE. CDR3 protein: CASSALGTGGNEQYF. DNA of the CDR3: TGTGCCAGCAGCGCACTCGGGACAGGGGGGAACGAGCAGTACTTC.

V is TRBV5-1 and J is TRBJ2-1; maybe TRBD2 (6 bases). Per the germline V gene, CDR1 is SGHRS and CDR2 is YFSETQ. The CDR3 contains 14 residues. Trimming took off 4 bases at V and 5 bases at J, with 13 bases between the two ends. The CDR3, as DNA: TGCGCCAGCAGCCCCTCCGGGACTCACAATGAGCAGTTCTTC. Its translation is CASSPSGTHNEQFF.

DNA for the CDR3: TGTGCCAGCAGCTGGGGACAGGGGCTCTACGAGCAGTACTTC. As protein: CASSWGQGLYEQYF. This chain joins TRBV5-6 and TRBJ2-7; TRBD1 matches at 10 bases. Germline V CDR1 and CDR2: SGHDT, YYEEEE. The CDR3 is 14 amino acids. The J segment lost 3 bases and the V segment lost 3 bases, leaving 3 bases of the junction unmatched.

V gene TRBV19 combines with J gene TRBJ1-1, with 10 bases lining up with TRBD1. V was pared by 4 bases and J by 5 bases, with 1 base of the junction left unmatched. Germline CDR1 reads LNHDA; CDR2 reads SQIVND (reference sequence). The CDR3 consists of 13 residues. DNA for the CDR3: TGTGCCAGTAGTAGGGACAGGGGAACTGAAGCTTTCTTT. Residues: CASSRDRGTEAFF.

The chain uses TRBV9 and TRBJ1-6, with TRBD1 matching over 9 bases. With 0 bases clipped from V and 9 bases from J, the junction kept 10 bases outside the gene matches. The CDR3 extends over 17 amino acids. Germline assignment: CDR1 SGDLS and CDR2 YYNGEE. CDR3 sequence (DNA): TGTGCCAGCAGCGTAGGAACGGGACAGGGTGTTGGTTCACCCCTCCACTTT. This sequence encodes CASSVGTGQGVGSPLHF.

The chain has TRBV29-1 and TRBJ1-3, with 10 positions matching TRBD1. Germline V gene sequence: CDR1 SQVTM, CDR2 ANQGSEA. The CDR3 is 16 amino acids. V dropped 3 bases and J dropped 3; count of bases not matched to a gene: 8. CDR3 sequence (DNA): TGCAGCGTTGACGAGGGACAGGGGAACAGTGGAAACACCATATATTTT. This codes for CSVDEGQGNSGNTIYF.

The chain joins TRBV18 to TRBJ1-2, with 10 positions matching TRBD1. The V gene's germline CDR1 is KGHSH and CDR2 LQKENI. V dropped 1 base and J dropped 4; count of bases not matched to a gene: 3. The CDR3 has 15 amino acids. CDR3 in amino acids: CASSPRDRGTYGYTF. The CDR3 DNA follows: TGTGCCAGCTCACCACGGGACAGGGGAACCTATGGCTACACCTTC.

The V gene is TRBV7-2, the J gene TRBJ2-5, with TRBD1 as a possible D gene (5 bases). The germline V gene encodes CDR1 SGHTA and CDR2 FQGNSA. This CDR3 spans 16 amino acids. V dropped 2 bases and J dropped 5 bases, with 18 bases sitting between them. In nucleotides, the CDR3 is TGTGCCAGCAGCTTACAAGTTGGACACGTTGGGGAGACCCAGTACTTC. This sequence encodes CASSLQVGHVGETQYF. The variable domain in full, completed from reference TRBV7-2 and TRBJ2-5, reads GAGVSQSPSNKVTEKGKDVELRCDPISGHTALYWYRQSLGQGLEFLIYFQGNSAPDKSGLPSDRFSAERTGGSVSTLTIQRTQQEDSAVYLCASSLQVGHVGETQYFGPGTRLLVL.

V usage is TRBV7-9 and J usage is TRBJ2-1; TRBD2 matches at 12 bases. Germline V CDR1 and CDR2: SEHNR, FQNEAQ (reference sequence). Unmatched junction bases numbered 8, after V lost 5 bases and J lost 0 bases. The CDR3 is 18 amino acids. CDR3 sequence: CASSPRLAGDFSYNEQFF. The CDR3 DNA reads as TGTGCCAGCAGCCCGAGACTAGCGGGAGATTTCTCCTACAATGAGCAGTTCTTC.

Details on this clone: Different DNA sequences within this sample yield the same CDR3. V usage is TRBV5-6 and J usage is TRBJ2-7; 7 bases map to TRBD2. V lost 4 bases and J lost 7; bases outside the gene matches: 17. CDR3 length: 16 residues. CDR1 is SGHDT, CDR2 YYEEEE, per germline. The DNA for the CDR3 is TGTGCCAGCAGCCTAAGGCTAGCGGAAGTGGGGTGGGAGCAGTACTTC. As protein: CASSLRLAEVGWEQYF.

This clone was counted a single time. The chain couples TRBV5-1 to TRBJ1-3; unclear D gene. The germline V gene encodes CDR1 SGHRS and CDR2 YFSETQ. The CDR3 has 16 residues. The V gene lost 0 bases and the J gene lost 0 bases, with 10 bases spanning the gap. CDR3 region: CASSLGPESSGNTIYF. In DNA form, the CDR3 reads TGCGCCAGCAGCTTGGGCCCTGAGAGCTCTGGAAACACCATATATTTT.

V is TRBV7-3 and J is TRBJ2-5; 9 nucleotides match TRBD1. This CDR3 contains 15 residues. Germline V gene sequence: CDR1 SGHTA, CDR2 FQGTGA. Trimming cost V 5 bases and J 2 bases; bases outside gene matches: 6. The DNA for the CDR3 is TGTGCCAGCAGCGTAGGGACAGGGAGACAAGAGACCCAGTACTTC. Translating it yields CASSVGTGRQETQYF.

The chain is built from TRBV5-1 and TRBJ2-3, with D perhaps TRBD2 (6 bases). Between the trimmed V and J ends, which lost 4 bases and 2 bases, there was a span of 14 bases. The V gene's germline CDR1 is SGHRS and CDR2 YFSETQ. This CDR3 comprises 15 residues. The CDR3 bases are TGCGCCAGCAGCGAGGAAACTAGCATCACAGATACGCAGTATTTT. This translates into CASSEETSITDTQYF.

The gene calls are TRBV19 and TRBJ2-1; 7 nucleotides match TRBD2. CDR3 length equals 14 residues. V lost 5 bases to trimming and J lost 9 bases; unmatched junction nucleotides: 10. The germline CDR1 and CDR2 sequences are LNHDA and SQIVND (reference sequence). CDR3 protein: CASSFQRGGGEQFF. CDR3 nucleotides: TGTGCCAGTAGTTTCCAGCGGGGAGGAGGTGAGCAGTTCTTC.

In its sample, this clone was seen a few times. The chain links TRBV7-9 to TRBJ2-3, with D possibly TRBD2 on 7 matching bases. Germline CDR1 is SEHNR and CDR2 is FQNEAQ (reference sequence). This CDR3 contains 14 residues. The V and J ends lost 9 bases and 0 bases respectively, with 13 bases between them. The CDR3 DNA reads as TGTGCCAGGGGGGCTAGCGGTAGCACAGATACGCAGTATTTT. This encodes CARGASGSTDTQYF.

This clone is a singleton in its sample. The chain carries TRBV5-6 and TRBJ1-4, with D perhaps TRBD1 (5 bases). The germline V gene encodes CDR1 SGHDT and CDR2 YYEEEE. The ends were cut back, 0 bases at V and 6 bases at J, with 12 bases in the middle. The CDR3 totals 15 residues. CDR3 in DNA: TGTGCCAGCAGCTTGGCGGCAGGGATGGATGAAAAACTGTTTTTT. Residues: CASSLAAGMDEKLFF.

This chain connects TRBV5-6 to TRBJ2-5, with D perhaps TRBD1 (6 bases). Per the germline V gene, CDR1 is SGHDT and CDR2 is YYEEEE. The CDR3 has 15 residues. Trimming took 1 base from V and 3 from J, leaving 13 bases between them. CDR3 sequence: CASSLSGVREETQYF. Here the CDR3 DNA reads TGTGCCAGCAGCTTGTCAGGGGTTCGGGAAGAGACCCAGTACTTC. Full variable domain (outside the CDR3, taken from reference TRBV5-6 and TRBJ2-5): DAGVTQSPTHLIKTRGQQVTLRCSPKSGHDTVSWYQQALGQGPQFIFQYYEEEERQRGNFPDRFSGHQFPNYSSELNVNALLLGDSALYLCASSLSGVREETQYFGPGTRLLVL.

J is TRBJ1-1 and V is TRBV4-1; D ambiguous. V lost 1 base, J lost 5 bases, and 14 bases lay in between. This CDR3 has 15 amino acids. CDR1 and CDR2 (germline): MGHRA, YSYEKL. The CDR3 DNA sequence: TGCGCCAGCAGCCAAGTTTGGGCAGTAGAAACTGAAGCTTTCTTT. This translates into CASSQVWAVETEAFF.

This clone has a handful of counts. This chain links TRBV5-1 with TRBJ2-5; 11 bases match TRBD1. The CDR3 consists of 16 residues. The junction had 4 bases not matched to a gene; V was cut back by 3 bases and J by 0 bases. Germline V gene lookup returns CDR1 SGHRS and CDR2 YFSETQ. The CDR3 loop is CASSSWGQGDQETQYF. The DNA of the CDR3 is TGCGCCAGCAGCTCTTGGGGACAGGGGGACCAAGAGACCCAGTACTTC. Drawing the rest from reference TRBV5-1 and TRBJ2-5, the complete variable domain is KAGVTQTPRYLIKTRGQQVTLSCSPISGHRSVSWYQQTPGQGLQFLFEYFSETQRNKGNFPGRFSGRQFSNSRSEMNVSTLELGDSALYLCASSSWGQGDQETQYFGPGTRLLVL.

Only a few counts were recorded for this clone. The gene calls are TRBV29-1 and TRBJ2-3, with D tentatively TRBD1 (5 bases). This CDR3 is built from 12 residues. Germline CDR1 and CDR2: SQVTM and ANQGSEA. Trimming stripped 2 bases from V and 13 bases from J, with 16 bases between. CDR3 amino acids: CSVESGHSEKYF. In DNA form, the CDR3 reads TGCAGCGTTGAATCAGGACACAGTGAAAAGTATTTT.

J is TRBJ2-7 and V is TRBV6-5; TRBD1 agrees at 9 bases. The germline V gene encodes CDR1 MNHEY and CDR2 SVGAGI. The CDR3 is 13 residues long. Germline trimming cut 8 bases from V and 5 bases from J; bases unmatched to any gene: 7. Written as DNA, the CDR3 is TGTGCCAGCGGGCGACAGGGGGGTAACGAGCAGTACTTC. Amino acids: CASGRQGGNEQYF.

This rearrangement joins TRBV28 to TRBJ2-1, with 11 bases that match TRBD2. Trimming at V came to 3 bases and at J to 0 bases, leaving 10 bases not matched to a gene. CDR1 is MDHEN, CDR2 SYDVKM, per germline. This CDR3 comprises 19 residues. The CDR3 DNA sequence: TGTGCCAGCAGTTTTCTTAGGACTAGCGGGTTAAGCTCCTACAATGAGCAGTTCTTC. Translating gives CASSFLRTSGLSSYNEQFF.